A selection of T cell receptor beta chains follows, all from one sample in a study of response to subunit inactivated influenza vaccine. TCRdb reanalysed the RT-PCR reads using MiXCR and keeps one entry per CDR3 protein. The sample yields approximately 530,000 distinct CDR3 sequences, 10% to 15% seen once. The sample in question was PBMCs from blood, obtained roughly 45 days after vaccination. Source of these receptors: a man aged 45 to 65 who received an inactivated influenza vaccine. Both conserved end residues are part of each CDR3. A D gene is named only where the DNA matches it firmly. Size values are once, few and many counts, or a class for expanded clones, and some rows have none.

DNA	CDR3	size	D	V	J
TGCAGTGCACTCCTAAAGGGGCCCTACGAGCAGTACTTC	CSALLKGPYEQYF	many	.	TRBV20-1	TRBJ2-7
TGTGCCACCAGTGGCGGAGGGTCGCAGAGCTCCTACAATGAGCAGTTCTTC	CATSGGGSQSSYNEQFF	.	.	TRBV24-1	TRBJ2-1
TGTGCCAGCAGCTTTAACGGGGGGGCCATAGATACGCAGTATTTT	CASSFNGGAIDTQYF	many	TRBD2	TRBV7-2	TRBJ2-3
TGCAGTGCCCTACGGTGGGTTACTGAAGCTTTCTTT	CSALRWVTEAFF	.	.	TRBV20-1	TRBJ1-1
TGTGCCAGCAGCTCTCACTCCGGGACAGAGAAAGACAATGAGCAGTTCTTC	CASSSHSGTEKDNEQFF	many	TRBD1	TRBV4-2	TRBJ2-1
TGCAGTGCTAGAGGAGGGGGGCCTCAAGAGACCCAGTACTTC	CSARGGGPQETQYF	few	.	TRBV20-1	TRBJ2-5
TGTGCCAGCAGTTACTCGATGGCAGAGGAGCAGTTCTTC	CASSYSMAEEQFF	few	.	TRBV6-2/TRBV6-3	TRBJ2-1
TGTGCCATCAGTGTGGGCGGGGGACAAGAGACCCAGTACTTC	CAISVGGGQETQYF	few	TRBD2	TRBV10-3	TRBJ2-5
TGTGCCAGTAGTCTCCGGACTGAAGCTTTCTTT	CASSLRTEAFF	many	.	TRBV19	TRBJ1-1
TGTGCCAGCAGTTTAGAATCCATAGGACAGCAAGAGACCCAGTACTTC	CASSLESIGQQETQYF	.	.	TRBV12-3/TRBV12-4	TRBJ2-5
TGTGCCAGCAGCCGTAGCGGGCGAGAGCAGTTCTTC	CASSRSGREQFF	.	TRBD2	TRBV14	TRBJ2-1
TGTGCCAGCAGCTTGGGAGGGCCAGGGGGCTGGTCGGGCAATCAGCCCCAGCATTTT	CASSLGGPGGWSGNQPQHF	few	TRBD1	TRBV5-6	TRBJ1-5
TGTGCCAGCAGCGTAGGTCCCTCCCAAAGCACAGATACGCAGTATTTT	CASSVGPSQSTDTQYF	few	.	TRBV9	TRBJ2-3
TGTGCCAGCAGCCAAGATGGGGCAAGCTATGAAAAACTGTTTTTT	CASSQDGASYEKLFF	.	.	TRBV4-2	TRBJ1-4
TGCAGTGCTAGGGCCCTAGCGGGGGGCTATGCAACGCAGTATTTT	CSARALAGGYATQYF	many	TRBD2	TRBV20-1	TRBJ2-3
TGTGCCAGCAGTCCACACTCACTAGCGGGAGTCGTCTACAATGAGCAGTTCTTC	CASSPHSLAGVVYNEQFF	few	TRBD2	TRBV27	TRBJ2-1
TGTGCCAGCAGCTGGGAAGGGACGGGAGGGACTGAAGCTTTCTTT	CASSWEGTGGTEAFF	many	.	TRBV5-6	TRBJ1-1
TGCGCCAGCGGTCAGCAGGGGGGATACGAGCAGTACTTC	CASGQQGGYEQYF	.	.	TRBV5-1	TRBJ2-7
TGCGCCAGCAGTGGCCTGGGCCGAGGAGGACACAATGAGCAGTTCTTC	CASSGLGRGGHNEQFF	.	.	TRBV10-2	TRBJ2-1
TGTGCCACCAGCAGAGATCGTCTTGGTGGAGGAACCTTC	CATSRDRLGGGTF	.	.	TRBV15	TRBJ1-2
TGCAGCGTTGAAGTGGCAGGGGGCGCGGGCTACGAGCAGTACTTC	CSVEVAGGAGYEQYF	few	TRBD1	TRBV29-1	TRBJ2-7
TGTGCCAGCAGCCCCGGGAGCTCGTACACAGATACGCAGTATTTT	CASSPGSSYTDTQYF	few	.	TRBV7-2	TRBJ2-3